Presented here are 29 T cell receptor beta chains from one specimen sequenced in a study of tumor-infiltrating lymphocytes in primary liver carcinoma. Without any cell sorting, roughly 18-34 mg of bulk tissue yielded co-extracted RNA and DNA. The authors made TCR beta cDNA from 400 to 600 ng total RNA with a constant-region primer. Slightly modified ARM-PCR, run as three nested multiplex PCR rounds, produced the TCR beta libraries. Primers for the first two PCR rounds were TRBV1-TRBV30 forward primers and a C-beta reverse primer (around 10 cycles per round). TCRdb used MiXCR to reprocess the multiplex PCR reads, holding one entry per CDR3 protein. The repertoire holds about 200,000 distinct CDR3 sequences, with around four fifths as singletons. Sequencing used tumor tissue from primary liver carcinoma. The receptors were gathered from a man between 40 and 49 years old with primary liver carcinoma and hepatitis B virus infection.

This clonotype has more than one count but fewer than ten. This chain uses TRBV7-2 with TRBJ2-7; D call uncertain. This CDR3 spans 12 amino acids. Trimming shortened V by 5 bases and J by 4 bases, and 9 bases separated the two germline ends. Germline loops: CDR1 SGHTA, CDR2 FQGNSA. CDR3 residues: CASSIRPYEQYF. As DNA, the CDR3 is TGTGCCAGCAGCATTCGGCCGTACGAGCAGTACTTC.

Of note for this clonotype: Without the conserved terminal phenylalanine or tryptophan, this CDR3 likely stems from a read error. The chain is built from TRBV6-6 and TRBJ2-3; TRBD1 matches 9 bases. Trimming took 5 bases from V and 6 from J; bases not matched to a gene: 6. This CDR3 has 14 residues. The V gene's germline CDR1 is MNHNY and CDR2 SVGAGI (reference sequence). The CDR3: CASSVQGATDTQYL. The CDR3 DNA sequence: TGTGCCAGCAGTGTACAGGGGGCAACTGATACGCAGTATCTT.

In regard to this clonotype: Likely a read error: the CDR3 ends without its conserved phenylalanine or tryptophan. This chain links TRBV11-2 with TRBJ2-7, with a possible D match to TRBD1 (5 bases). This CDR3 has 14 amino acids. Germline CDR1 SGHAT, CDR2 FQNNGV. The CDR3: CANSLWGHRDEQYL. In nucleotides, the CDR3 is TGTGCCAACAGCCTCTGGGGCCATCGGGACGAGCAGTACTTA.

Comments on this clonotype: Relative to the germline gene, one junction end is altered; a read error may explain this. This chain joins TRBV6-1 and TRBJ2-6; possible D gene TRBD1, 5 bases. This CDR3 has 19 amino acids. Germline V gene sequence: CDR1 MNHNS, CDR2 SASEGT. CDR3 loop: CASSEAWGRVSSRANVPTF. The DNA of the CDR3 is TGTGCCAGCAGTGAAGCTTGGGGCAGAGTGTCCTCTAGGGCCAACGTCCCGACTTTC.

A note on this clonotype: The junction does not match germline at one end; this may be a read error. The chain recombines TRBV29-1 with TRBJ2-1, with 7 bases fitting TRBD2. Germline values: CDR1 SQVTM, CDR2 ANQGSEA. CDR3 length: 17 amino acids. The CDR3 DNA reads TGCAGCGTTGAAGCGAGGGGCCTAGCGGAGATCTACAATGAGCAATTGTTC. Protein sequence: CSVEARGLAEIYNEQLF.

As to this clonotype: A read error may produce the germline difference seen at one junction end. The chain employs TRBV12-3 or TRBV12-4 and TRBJ1-1; D is uncertain. This CDR3 spans 14 amino acids. CDR3 sequence (DNA): TGTGCCTGCAGCTCTTCCGATGTGAACACTGAAGCTTTCTTT. Translation gives CACSSSDVNTEAFF.

This sequence joins TRBV6-5 and TRBJ2-7; no firm D call. CDR1 is MNHEY and CDR2 is SVGAGI in the germline V gene. The CDR3 sequence is 12 residues long. The germline V and J ends were trimmed by 10 bases and 6 bases, with 16 bases remaining between them. The CDR3 DNA is TGTGCCACCCAGGATGGACCGAGCGAGCAGTACTTC. Translating gives CATQDGPSEQYF.

About this clonotype itself: One end of the junction varies from germline; a read error may be responsible. The V call is TRBV29-1, the J call TRBJ2-7; D is unresolved. Germline values: CDR1 SQVTM, CDR2 ANQGSEA. This CDR3 has 12 residues. The CDR3: CRVECADYEQYF. As DNA, the CDR3 is TGCAGAGTTGAGTGCGCAGATTACGAGCAGTACTTC.

About this clonotype: The missing conserved phenylalanine or tryptophan at the end of this CDR3 makes a read error likely. CDR3 DNA: TGCAGCGCCATGACATCTGGGACCGGCAATCCCTATGAGCAGTACATA. It encodes CSAMTSGTGNPYEQYI. The V gene is TRBV29-1, the J gene TRBJ2-7; D might be TRBD1 or TRBD2, each matching 5 bases. Germline V gene lookup returns CDR1 SQVTM and CDR2 ANQGSEA. The CDR3 has 16 residues.

Details on this clonotype: A much larger clone differs from this one at a single base, so this may be a read error. The chain has TRBV5-1 and TRBJ1-1; possible D gene TRBD1, 5 bases. Trimming took off 4 bases at V and 7 bases at J, with 17 bases between the two ends. CDR1 and CDR2 from the germline V gene are SGHRS and YFSETQ. The CDR3 totals 14 residues. CDR3: CASSLPGERIEAFF. The CDR3 DNA reads TGCGCCAGCAGCCTGCCGGGGGAGAGGATTGAAGCTTTCTTT.

Concerning this clonotype: Since a much larger clone is just one base distant, this may be a read error. The chain couples TRBV12-3 or TRBV12-4 to TRBJ2-7; D gene unclear. CDR3 length: 14 residues. CDR3 residues: CATSLVGRPFEQHF. DNA for the CDR3: TGTGCCACCAGTTTAGTAGGCAGACCATTCGAGCAGCACTTC.

The chain employs TRBV11-2 and TRBJ2-7, with D perhaps being TRBD1 or TRBD2 (5 bases each). V was shortened by 6 bases and J by 11 bases, with 26 bases between the two germline ends. The CDR3 is 15 amino acids. Germline V gene data show CDR1 as SGHAT and CDR2 as FQNNGV. CDR3 sequence: CASRSNRRSSYEEYF. The CDR3, as DNA: TGTGCCAGCAGGAGTAACAGGAGGAGCTCCTATGAGGAGTACTTC. Using reference TRBV11-2 and TRBJ2-7 for the parts outside the CDR3, the full variable domain is EAGVAQSPRYKIIEKRQSVAFWCNPISGHATLYWYQQILGQGPKLLIQFQNNGVVDDSQLPKDRFSAERLKGVDSTLKIQPAKLEDSAVYLCASRSNRRSSYEEYFGPGTRLTVT.

Concerning this clonotype: This CDR3 fails to terminate in the conserved phenylalanine or tryptophan, so it likely reflects a read error. The gene calls are TRBV29-1 and TRBJ2-4; D not certain. The length of the CDR3 is 18 residues. The germline CDR1 and CDR2 sequences are SQVTM and ANQGSEA. Trimming left V 3 bases short and J 0 bases short, with 21 bases between. The DNA for the CDR3 is TGCAGCGTTGAGGTCATAGATCAAATCCATTTAGCCAAAAACATTCAGTACATC. This translates into CSVEVIDQIHLAKNIQYI.

This clonotype was seen only a few times. The rearrangement joins TRBV28 to TRBJ2-5, with a possible D match to TRBD1 (6 bases). The CDR3 runs 16 residues. The V and J ends lost 6 bases and 4 bases respectively, with 21 bases between them. Germline loops: CDR1 MDHEN, CDR2 SYDVKM. The CDR3 bases are TGTGCCAGCAGGCATGGGCCAATGAGGGGGAGAGAGACCCAGTACTTC. This codes for CASRHGPMRGRETQYF.

In this sample, this clonotype turned up many times. The chain recombines TRBV5-4 with TRBJ2-3; TRBD1 agrees at 10 bases. Germline CDR1 reads SGHNT; CDR2 reads YYREEE (reference sequence). The CDR3 is 14 amino acids. The J segment lost 2 bases and the V segment lost 10 bases, leaving 7 bases of the junction unmatched. The CDR3 sequence: CAAWDRGLTDTQYF. CDR3 coding DNA: TGTGCCGCCTGGGACAGGGGACTCACAGATACGCAGTATTTT.

This clonotype was observed once. One end of the junction does not line up with germline, which may come from a read error. The V and J genes are TRBV14 and TRBJ2-7; D is undetermined. The CDR3 has 16 residues. Germline lookup yields CDR1 SGHDN and CDR2 FVKESK. CDR3 region: CVSSRGSQTSSYEQYF. CDR3 in DNA: TGTGTCAGCAGCCGAGGTTCGCAGACATCCTCCTACGAGCAGTACTTC.

On this clonotype: A much larger clone differs from this one at a single base, so this may be a read error. The chain joins TRBV9 to TRBJ2-3; D unclear. The CDR3 consists of 15 residues. Germline V gene lookup returns CDR1 SGDLS and CDR2 YYNGEE. The CDR3 DNA sequence: TGTGCCAGCAGCGTAGCTCCAGGACGAACAGATATGCAGTATTTT. Translation gives CASSVAPGRTDMQYF.

The chain employs TRBV5-4 and TRBJ2-5; 8 nucleotides match TRBD2. Germline V gene sequence: CDR1 SGHNT, CDR2 YYREEE (reference sequence). V gave up 4 bases and J gave up 2 bases; unmatched junction bases: 7. This CDR3 has 15 amino acids. For the CDR3, the DNA is TGTGCCAGCAGCCCGACTAGCGTGGGGCAAGAGACCCAGTACTTC. Translation gives CASSPTSVGQETQYF.

The chain recombines TRBV6-2 or TRBV6-3 with TRBJ2-1; no clear D gene. The CDR3 spans 13 residues. Trimming cost V 10 bases and J 5 bases, with 15 bases left between them. Germline CDR1 is MNHEY and CDR2 is SVGEGT. The CDR3 coding sequence is TGTGCCACCAGGTACCAGTTGGACAATGAGCAGTTCTTC. Translated, it gives CATRYQLDNEQFF.

Of note for this clonotype: An end of the junction differs from the germline gene, which may be a read error. CDR3 DNA: TGTGCCAGCAGCCAAGAGGGGGGTCAGAACACCGGGGAGCTGTTGTTC. It specifies CASSQEGGQNTGELLF. V is TRBV4-2 and J is TRBJ2-2, with a weak D call TRBD2 (6 bases). Germline values: CDR1 LGHNA, CDR2 YNFKEQ. The CDR3 is 16 residues long.

This clonotype has more than one count but fewer than ten. The chain joins TRBV12-3 or TRBV12-4 to TRBJ1-1, with D hard to call. The CDR3 extends over 16 amino acids. V was cut by 0 bases and J by 3 bases, with 14 bases left in between. CDR3 region: CASSLAPPGFDTEAFF. For the CDR3, the DNA is TGTGCCAGCAGTTTAGCACCGCCTGGGTTCGACACTGAAGCTTTCTTT.

Worth noting for this clonotype: Mismatch with germline at one junction end may stem from a read error. V usage is TRBV11-1 and J usage is TRBJ2-5; 10 bases agree with TRBD1. The DNA end lines up better with TRBJ2-1; the J call may be wrong. In germline, CDR1 is SGHAT, CDR2 FQDESV (reference sequence). The CDR3 has 16 amino acids. The CDR3 DNA reads as TGTGCCGGCAGCCTAGGACAGGGGGTAATTCAAGAGACCCAGTTCTTC. Translated, it gives CAGSLGQGVIQETQFF.

This rearrangement joins TRBV29-1 to TRBJ2-3; either TRBD1 or TRBD2 may fit D (5 bases each). The V gene's germline CDR1 is SQVTM and CDR2 ANQGSEA. This CDR3 contains 18 residues. The V end was cut by 1 base, the J end by 0 bases, with 20 bases between. The CDR3 nucleotides are TGCAGCGTTGAAGCGTTGGGCAGGGTGGGGGTTAGCACAGATACGCAGTATTTT. Translation gives CSVEALGRVGVSTDTQYF.

Only one count was recorded for this clonotype. Its ends do not fully match the called genes, so a read error is possible. The gene calls are TRBV11-2 and TRBJ2-7, with D possibly TRBD1 on 5 matching bases. The CDR3 consists of 14 residues. Germline lookup yields CDR1 SGHAT and CDR2 FQNNGV. CDR3 residues: CASSYQTDAYEHYF. The CDR3 region has the DNA TGTGCCAGCAGCTACCAGACAGATGCCTACGAGCACTACTTC.

The genes are TRBV29-1 and TRBJ2-5, with D possibly called TRBD1 or TRBD2 (5 bases each). CDR1 and CDR2 (germline): SQVTM, ANQGSEA. The CDR3 has 15 residues. V was pared by 4 bases and J by 4 bases, with 19 bases between. The CDR3: CSVGADKGLAETQYF. The CDR3 nucleotides read TGCAGCGTTGGAGCGGACAAGGGGCTAGCAGAGACCCAGTACTTC.

Points on this clonotype: Its ends do not fully match the called genes, so a read error is possible. The rearrangement uses TRBV5-1 and TRBJ2-1, with D possibly matching TRBD1 (5 bases). Germline CDR1 reads SGHRS; CDR2 reads YFSETQ. The CDR3 loop spans 15 amino acids. The CDR3 DNA reads TGCGCTAGCAGCACGGACATTCAATCCCACAATGAGCAGTTCTTC. It specifies CASSTDIQSHNEQFF.

This clonotype was seen a few times. A much bigger clone sits one base away, suggesting this may be a read error. This CDR3 fails to terminate in the conserved phenylalanine or tryptophan, so it likely reflects a read error. This chain uses TRBV10-2 with TRBJ2-5; unclear D gene. The CDR3 runs 11 residues. Germline CDR1 is WSHSY and CDR2 is SAAADI. The CDR3 DNA is TGCGCCAGCGGTGAATGGGAGACCCAGTACATC. As protein: CASGEWETQYI.

A word on this clonotype: Since a much larger clone is just one base distant, this may be a read error. V is TRBV5-1 and J is TRBJ1-5; no clear D gene. The germline gives CDR1 SGHRS, CDR2 YFSETQ. The CDR3 sequence is 15 residues long. The V gene lost 0 bases and the J gene lost 0 bases, with 7 bases spanning the gap. CDR3 sequence (DNA): TGCGCCAGCAGCTTGGAGTGTAGTAGCAATCAGCCCCAGCATTTT. This sequence encodes CASSLECSSNQPQHF.

The rearrangement joins TRBV6-2 or TRBV6-3 to TRBJ2-1; 10 bases map to TRBD2. Germline trimming cut 6 bases from V and 6 bases from J; bases unmatched to any gene: 29. The CDR3 has 22 residues. Per germline, CDR1 MNHEY and CDR2 SVGEGT. CDR3 sequence: CASSYLVEAWVLAGERVNEQFF. The CDR3 DNA reads as TGTGCCAGCAGCTACCTGGTTGAGGCGTGGGTTCTAGCGGGAGAAAGGGTCAATGAGCAGTTCTTC.